This T cell receptor (beta chain) was found in a study of blood T cell repertoires in COVID-19 (dated by TCRdb to 2020 to 2022). For the wider study: Samples covering the acute and convalescent phases of COVID-19 were provided by collaborators in the United States, Italy and Spain. The prospective study material was composed of cDNA or gDNA derived from T cells, B-cell-depleted T cells, or PBMCs. The dataset comprised deeply sampled blood TCRbeta repertoires from subjects exposed to, actively infected with, or recovered from COVID-19. The repertoires were released in a freely available public database meant as a resource for research on the immune response to SARS-CoV-2. The samples were drawn from two sources: the first 160 participants of the ongoing ImmuneRACE study, and 1,200 or so subjects contributed by 6 global collaborators. Nearly every sample came with metadata listing a de-identified subject ID, COVID-19 status, age in years and sex. Where available, HLA class I and class II types were obtained from metadata supplied by the sample provider rather than from assay-based typing.

Overall results and qualifications from the work: The quantity of clinical and demographic metadata differed by source and by participant and was supplied without curation.

Details on this clone: Its antigen is not yet known. No much larger clonotype is one base removed from it; base qualities were not supplied.

At one collaborating source in Seattle, patients were enrolled during active infection and were followed longitudinally through the course of disease. Each collaborating institution followed its own protocols to collect whole blood in K2EDTA tubes. For TCRbeta analysis, collaborators shipped samples in one of three forms: frozen whole blood, isolated PBMCs, or DNA extracted from either of those sample types. TCRbeta CDR3 regions were amplified from genomic DNA using the immunoSEQ Assay, a bias-controlled multiplex PCR. The authors processed their data as follows. The number of nucleated cells in each sample was estimated by amplification of reference gene primers within the assay. Sequence reads were collapsed and filtered to measure the absolute abundance of every unique TCRbeta CDR3 rearrangement. For each sample, productive Simpson clonality was calculated by taking the square root of Simpson's diversity index across productive rearrangements. TCRdb obtained this table from immuneACCESS and retained in-frame rearrangements with V and J assigned. These tables miss some clones; where compared with another copy, unresolved V genes account for less than half of the shortfall, and the remainder is unexplained. V and J calls and clone size are copied from that table; D and trimming were computed from the DNA. The sample table lists approximately 300,000 clones, more than 80% of them with a count of one. Of the sample, 6.3% falls within the top ten clones.

This TCR came from a woman in her fifties or sixties with COVID-19, enrolled during active disease. The sample consisted of peripheral blood.

The nucleotide sequence is TGTGCCAGTAAAGGGGAGTCTAGCGGTGACCAAGAGACCCAGTACTTC. Translated, this is CASKGESSGDQETQYF. This sequence uses TRBV19 and TRBJ2-5, and TRBD2 aligns with 7 junction nucleotides. Inclusive of the bounding cysteine and phenylalanine, the CDR3 is 16 residues long. Solely the CDR3 DNA is kept, with 48 bases framed from the first base. The germline V gene (reference sequence) sets CDR1 to LNHDA and CDR2 to SQIVND. After removal of 7 bases from V and 0 bases from J, the junction retains 11 bases not matched to a gene.